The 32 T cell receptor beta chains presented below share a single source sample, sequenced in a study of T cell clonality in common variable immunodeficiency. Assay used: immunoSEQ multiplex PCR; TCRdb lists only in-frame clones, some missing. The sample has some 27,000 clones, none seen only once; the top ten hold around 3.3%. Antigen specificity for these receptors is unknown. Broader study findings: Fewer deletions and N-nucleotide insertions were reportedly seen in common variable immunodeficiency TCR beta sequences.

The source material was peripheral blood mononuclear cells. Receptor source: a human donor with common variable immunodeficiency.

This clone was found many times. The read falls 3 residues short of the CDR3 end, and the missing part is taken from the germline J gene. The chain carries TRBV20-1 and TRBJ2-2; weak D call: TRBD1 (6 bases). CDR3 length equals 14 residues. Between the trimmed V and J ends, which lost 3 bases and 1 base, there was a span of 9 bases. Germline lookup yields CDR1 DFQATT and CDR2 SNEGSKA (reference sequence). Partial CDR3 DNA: TGCAGTGCTAGTGTGACAGGGAACACCGGGGAG. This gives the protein CSASVTGNTGE. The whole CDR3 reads CSASVTGNTGELFF.

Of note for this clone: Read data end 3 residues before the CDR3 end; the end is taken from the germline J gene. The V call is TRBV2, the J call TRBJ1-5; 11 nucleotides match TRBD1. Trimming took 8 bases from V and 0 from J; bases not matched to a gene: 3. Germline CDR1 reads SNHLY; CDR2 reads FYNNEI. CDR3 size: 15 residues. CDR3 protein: CASGQGAYSNQPQHF. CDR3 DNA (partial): TGTGCCAGCGGACAGGGGGCATATAGCAATCAGCCC.

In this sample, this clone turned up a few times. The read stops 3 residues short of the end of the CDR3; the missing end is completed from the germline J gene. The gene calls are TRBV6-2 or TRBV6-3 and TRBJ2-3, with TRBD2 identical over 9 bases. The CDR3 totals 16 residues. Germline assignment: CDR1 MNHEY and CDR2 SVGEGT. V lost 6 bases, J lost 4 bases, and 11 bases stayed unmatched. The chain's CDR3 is CASSPLAGEGADTQYF. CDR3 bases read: TGTGCCAGCAGCCCGTTAGCGGGGGAGGGGGCAGATACG.

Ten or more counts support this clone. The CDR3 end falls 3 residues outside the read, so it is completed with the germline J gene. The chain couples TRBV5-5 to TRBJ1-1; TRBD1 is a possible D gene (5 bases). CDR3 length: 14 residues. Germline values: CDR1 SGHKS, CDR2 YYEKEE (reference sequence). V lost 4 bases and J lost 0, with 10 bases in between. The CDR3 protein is CASSPGGVNTEAFF. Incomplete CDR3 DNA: TGTGCCAGCAGCCCCGGAGGGGTGAACACTGAA.

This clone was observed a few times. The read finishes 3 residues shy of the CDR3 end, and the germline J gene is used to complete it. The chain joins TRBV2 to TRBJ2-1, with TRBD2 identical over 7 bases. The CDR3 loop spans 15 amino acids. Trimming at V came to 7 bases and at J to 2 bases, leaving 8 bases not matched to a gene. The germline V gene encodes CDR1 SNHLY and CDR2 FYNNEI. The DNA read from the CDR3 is TGTGCCAGCAATTTTGGGGGGGGTGCCTACAATGAG. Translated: CASNFGGGAYNE. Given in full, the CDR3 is CASNFGGGAYNEQFF.

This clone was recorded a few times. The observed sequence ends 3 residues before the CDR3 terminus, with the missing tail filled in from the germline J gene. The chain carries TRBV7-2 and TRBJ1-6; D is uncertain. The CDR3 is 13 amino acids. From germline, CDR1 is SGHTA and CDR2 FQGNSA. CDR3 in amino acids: CASSLGRRNPLHF. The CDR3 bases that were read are TGTGCCAGCAGCTTAGGGCGGAGAAATCCC.

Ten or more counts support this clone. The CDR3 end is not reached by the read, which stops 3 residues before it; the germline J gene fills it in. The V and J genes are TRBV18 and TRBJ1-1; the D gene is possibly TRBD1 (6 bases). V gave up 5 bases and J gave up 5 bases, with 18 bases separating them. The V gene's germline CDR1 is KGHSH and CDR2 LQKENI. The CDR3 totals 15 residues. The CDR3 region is CASSRGQGFETEAFF. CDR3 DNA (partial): TGTGCCAGCTCAAGAGGTCAGGGGTTTGAGACTGAA.

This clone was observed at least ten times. Incomplete CDR3 DNA: TGTGCCAGCAGCGTAGGGGGAGGGACAGGGAGAGATACG. It specifies CASSVGGGTGRDT. The entire CDR3 sequence reads CASSVGGGTGRDTQYF. The J gene is TRBJ2-3, the V gene TRBV9; 9 positions match TRBD1. The CDR3 goes on 3 residues after the read ends, and that part is filled in from the germline J gene. Germline values: CDR1 SGDLS, CDR2 YYNGEE. CDR3 size: 16 residues. V was clipped by 0 bases and J by 5 bases; unmatched bases: 7.

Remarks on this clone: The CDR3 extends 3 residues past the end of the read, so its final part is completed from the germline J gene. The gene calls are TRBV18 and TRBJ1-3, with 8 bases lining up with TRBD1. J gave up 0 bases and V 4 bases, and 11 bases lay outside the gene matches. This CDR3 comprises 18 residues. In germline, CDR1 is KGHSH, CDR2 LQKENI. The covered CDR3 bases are TGTGCCAGCTCACGCAACGGACAGGGTGCAAACTCTGGAAACACC. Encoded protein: CASSRNGQGANSGNT. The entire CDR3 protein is CASSRNGQGANSGNTIYF.

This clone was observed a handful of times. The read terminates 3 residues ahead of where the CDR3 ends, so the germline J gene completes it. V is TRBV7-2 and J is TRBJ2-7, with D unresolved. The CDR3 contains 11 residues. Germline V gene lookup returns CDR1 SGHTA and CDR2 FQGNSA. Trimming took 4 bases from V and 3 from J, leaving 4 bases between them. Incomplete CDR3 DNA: TGTGCCAGCAGCTCCGTCTACGAG. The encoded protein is CASSSVYE. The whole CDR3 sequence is CASSSVYEQYF.

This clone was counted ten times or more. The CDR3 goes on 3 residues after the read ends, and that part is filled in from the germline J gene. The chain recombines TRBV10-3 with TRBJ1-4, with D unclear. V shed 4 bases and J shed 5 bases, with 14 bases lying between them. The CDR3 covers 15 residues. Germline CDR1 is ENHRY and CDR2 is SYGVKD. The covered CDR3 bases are TGTGCCATCAGTGCTATTGCGGGTATGAATGAAAAA. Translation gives CAISAIAGMNEK. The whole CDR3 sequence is CAISAIAGMNEKLFF.

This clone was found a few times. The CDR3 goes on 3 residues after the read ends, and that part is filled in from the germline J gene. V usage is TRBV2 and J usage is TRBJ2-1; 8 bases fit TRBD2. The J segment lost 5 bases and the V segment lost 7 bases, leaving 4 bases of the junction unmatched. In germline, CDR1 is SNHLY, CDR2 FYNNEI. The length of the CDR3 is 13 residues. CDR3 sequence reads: CASIKRGNNEQFF. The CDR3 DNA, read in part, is TGTGCCAGCATCAAGCGGGGGAACAATGAG.

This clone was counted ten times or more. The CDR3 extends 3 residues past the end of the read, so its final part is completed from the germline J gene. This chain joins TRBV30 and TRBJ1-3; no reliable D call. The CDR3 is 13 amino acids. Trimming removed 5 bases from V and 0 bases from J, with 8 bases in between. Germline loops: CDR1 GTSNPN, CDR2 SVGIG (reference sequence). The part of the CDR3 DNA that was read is TGTGCCTGGGACATAAGCTCTGGAAACACC. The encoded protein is CAWDISSGNT. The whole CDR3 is CAWDISSGNTIYF.

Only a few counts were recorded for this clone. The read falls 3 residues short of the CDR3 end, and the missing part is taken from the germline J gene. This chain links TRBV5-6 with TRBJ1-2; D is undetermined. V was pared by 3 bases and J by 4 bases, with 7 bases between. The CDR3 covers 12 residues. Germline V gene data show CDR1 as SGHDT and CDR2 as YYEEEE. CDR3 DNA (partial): TGTGCCAGCAGCTGGGCTTTCTATGGC. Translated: CASSWAFYG. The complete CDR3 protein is CASSWAFYGYTF.

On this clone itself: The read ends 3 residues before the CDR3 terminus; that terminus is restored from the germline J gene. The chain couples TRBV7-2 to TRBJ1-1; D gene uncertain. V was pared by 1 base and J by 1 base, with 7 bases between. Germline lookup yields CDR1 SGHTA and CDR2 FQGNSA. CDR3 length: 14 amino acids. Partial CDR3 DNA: TGTGCCAGCAGCTTAGAACAGACGAACACTGAA. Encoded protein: CASSLEQTNTE. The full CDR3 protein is CASSLEQTNTEAFF. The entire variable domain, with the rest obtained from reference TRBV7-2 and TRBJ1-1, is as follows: GAGVSQSPSNKVTEKGKDVELRCDPISGHTALYWYRQSLGQGLEFLIYFQGNSAPDKSGLPSDRFSAERTGGSVSTLTIQRTQQEDSAVYLCASSLEQTNTEAFFGQGTRLTVV.

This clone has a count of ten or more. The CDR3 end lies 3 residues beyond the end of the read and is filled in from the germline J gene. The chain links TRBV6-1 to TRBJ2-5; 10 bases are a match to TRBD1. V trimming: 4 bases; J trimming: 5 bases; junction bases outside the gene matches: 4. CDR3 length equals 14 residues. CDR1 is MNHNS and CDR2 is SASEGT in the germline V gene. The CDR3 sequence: CASSGQGAPETQYF. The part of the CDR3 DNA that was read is TGTGCCAGCAGTGGACAGGGGGCGCCGGAGACC.

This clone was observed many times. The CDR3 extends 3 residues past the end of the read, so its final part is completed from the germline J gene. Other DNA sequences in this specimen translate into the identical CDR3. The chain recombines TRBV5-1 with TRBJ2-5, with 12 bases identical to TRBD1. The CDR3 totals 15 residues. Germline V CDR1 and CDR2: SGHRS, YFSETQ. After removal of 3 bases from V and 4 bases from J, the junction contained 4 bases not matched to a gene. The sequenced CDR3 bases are TGCGCCAGCAGCTGGGGGACAGGGGGCGCAGAGACC. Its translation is CASSWGTGGAET. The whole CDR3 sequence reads CASSWGTGGAETQYF.

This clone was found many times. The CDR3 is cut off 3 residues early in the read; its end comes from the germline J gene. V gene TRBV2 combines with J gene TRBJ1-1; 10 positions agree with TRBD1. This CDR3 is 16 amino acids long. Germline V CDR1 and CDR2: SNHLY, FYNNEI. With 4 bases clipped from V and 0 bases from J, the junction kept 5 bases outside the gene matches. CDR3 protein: CASSGQGALLNTEAFF. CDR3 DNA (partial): TGTGCCAGCAGTGGACAGGGGGCCCTTTTGAACACTGAA.

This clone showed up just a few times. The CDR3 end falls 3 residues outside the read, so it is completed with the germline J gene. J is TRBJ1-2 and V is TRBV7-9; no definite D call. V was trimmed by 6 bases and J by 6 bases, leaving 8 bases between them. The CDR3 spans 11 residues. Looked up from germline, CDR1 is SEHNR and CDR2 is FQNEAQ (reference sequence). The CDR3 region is CASSYLDGYTF. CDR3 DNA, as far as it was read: TGTGCCAGCAGTTACTTGGATGGC. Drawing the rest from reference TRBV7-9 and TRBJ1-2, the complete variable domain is DTGVSQNPRHKITKRGQNVTFRCDPISEHNRLYWYRQTLGQGPEFLTYFQNEAQLEKSRLLSDRFSAERPKGSFSTLEIQRTEQGDSAMYLCASSYLDGYTFGSGTRLTVV.

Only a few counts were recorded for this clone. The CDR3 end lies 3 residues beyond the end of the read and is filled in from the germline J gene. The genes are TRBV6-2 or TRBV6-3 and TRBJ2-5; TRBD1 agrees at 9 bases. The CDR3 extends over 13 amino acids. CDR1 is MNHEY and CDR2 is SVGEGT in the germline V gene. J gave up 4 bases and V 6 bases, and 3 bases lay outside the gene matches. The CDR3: CASRHRGPETQYF. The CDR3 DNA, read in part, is TGTGCCAGCAGGCACAGGGGGCCAGAGACC.

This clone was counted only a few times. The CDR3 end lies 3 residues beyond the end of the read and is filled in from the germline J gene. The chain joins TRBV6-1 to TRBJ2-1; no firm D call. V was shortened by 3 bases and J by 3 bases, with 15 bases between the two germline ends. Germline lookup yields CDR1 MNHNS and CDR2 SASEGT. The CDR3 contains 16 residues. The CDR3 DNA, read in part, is TGTGCCAGCAGTGAGAGTGTGGGCCAGATCTACAATGAG. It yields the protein CASSESVGQIYNE. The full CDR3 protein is CASSESVGQIYNEQFF.

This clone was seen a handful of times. The CDR3: CASSPIALIKGSYNEQFF. The sequenced CDR3 bases are TGTGCCAGCAGCCCCATTGCCCTCATAAAAGGCTCCTACAATGAG. The chain has TRBV7-3 and TRBJ2-1; D is ambiguous. The CDR3 end is not reached by the read, which stops 3 residues before it; the germline J gene fills it in. The CDR3 runs to 18 residues. CDR1 and CDR2 (germline): SGHTA, FQGTGA. Trimming cost V 5 bases and J 0 bases, with 20 bases left between them.

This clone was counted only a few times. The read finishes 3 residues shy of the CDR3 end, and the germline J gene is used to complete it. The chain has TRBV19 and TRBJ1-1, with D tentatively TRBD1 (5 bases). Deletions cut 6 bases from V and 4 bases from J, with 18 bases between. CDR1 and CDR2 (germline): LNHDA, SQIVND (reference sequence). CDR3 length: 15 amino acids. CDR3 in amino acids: CASSAAAGPVTEAFF. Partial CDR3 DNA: TGTGCCAGTAGCGCCGCCGCGGGGCCGGTCACTGAA.

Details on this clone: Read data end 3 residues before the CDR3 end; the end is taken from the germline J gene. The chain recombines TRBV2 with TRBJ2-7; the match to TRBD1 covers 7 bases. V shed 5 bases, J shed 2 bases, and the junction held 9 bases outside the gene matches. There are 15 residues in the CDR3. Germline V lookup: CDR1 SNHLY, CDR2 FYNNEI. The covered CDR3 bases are TGTGCCAGCAGTCCGGGGACAGCAATCACCTACGAG. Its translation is CASSPGTAITYE. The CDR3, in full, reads CASSPGTAITYEQYF.

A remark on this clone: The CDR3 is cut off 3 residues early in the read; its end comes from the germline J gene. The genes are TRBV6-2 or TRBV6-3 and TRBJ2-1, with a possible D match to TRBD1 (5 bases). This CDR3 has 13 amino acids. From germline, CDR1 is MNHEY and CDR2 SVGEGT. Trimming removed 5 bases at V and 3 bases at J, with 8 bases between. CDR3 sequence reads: CASSRDSYNEQFF. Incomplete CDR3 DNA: TGTGCCAGCAGTAGAGACAGCTACAATGAG.

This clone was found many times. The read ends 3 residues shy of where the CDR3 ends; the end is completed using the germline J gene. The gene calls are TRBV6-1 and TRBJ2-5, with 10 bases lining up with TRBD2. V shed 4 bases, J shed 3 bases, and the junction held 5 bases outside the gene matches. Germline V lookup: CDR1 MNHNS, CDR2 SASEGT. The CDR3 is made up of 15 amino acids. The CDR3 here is CASSAWTSGKETQYF. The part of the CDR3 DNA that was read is TGTGCCAGCAGTGCTTGGACTAGCGGTAAAGAGACC.

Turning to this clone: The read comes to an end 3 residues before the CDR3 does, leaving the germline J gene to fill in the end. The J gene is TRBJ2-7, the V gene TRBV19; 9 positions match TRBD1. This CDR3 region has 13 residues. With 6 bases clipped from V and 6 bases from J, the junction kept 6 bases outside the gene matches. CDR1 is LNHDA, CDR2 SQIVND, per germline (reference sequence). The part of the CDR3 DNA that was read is TGTGCCAGTAGCCCTGGACAGGGGAGCGAG. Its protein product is CASSPGQGSE. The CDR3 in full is CASSPGQGSEQYF. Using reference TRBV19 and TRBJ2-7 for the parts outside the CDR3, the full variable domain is DGGITQSPKYLFRKEGQNVTLSCEQNLNHDAMYWYRQDPGQGLRLIYYSQIVNDFQKGDIAEGYSVSREKKESFPLTVTSAQKNPTAFYLCASSPGQGSEQYFGPGTRLTVT.

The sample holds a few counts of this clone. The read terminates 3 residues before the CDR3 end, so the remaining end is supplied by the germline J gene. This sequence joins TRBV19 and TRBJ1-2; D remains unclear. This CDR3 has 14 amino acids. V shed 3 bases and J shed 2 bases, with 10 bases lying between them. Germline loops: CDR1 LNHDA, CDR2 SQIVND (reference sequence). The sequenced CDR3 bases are TGTGCCAGTAGTATTCTCGCCGGGAACTATGGC. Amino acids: CASSILAGNYG. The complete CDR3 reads CASSILAGNYGYTF.

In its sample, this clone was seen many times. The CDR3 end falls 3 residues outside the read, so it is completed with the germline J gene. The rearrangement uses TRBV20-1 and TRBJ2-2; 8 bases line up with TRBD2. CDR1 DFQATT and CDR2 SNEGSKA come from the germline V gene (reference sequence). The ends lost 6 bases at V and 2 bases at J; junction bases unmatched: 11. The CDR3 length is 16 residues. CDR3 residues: CSAWGSGGPNTGELFF. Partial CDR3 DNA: TGCAGTGCCTGGGGGTCGGGGGGGCCTAACACCGGGGAG.

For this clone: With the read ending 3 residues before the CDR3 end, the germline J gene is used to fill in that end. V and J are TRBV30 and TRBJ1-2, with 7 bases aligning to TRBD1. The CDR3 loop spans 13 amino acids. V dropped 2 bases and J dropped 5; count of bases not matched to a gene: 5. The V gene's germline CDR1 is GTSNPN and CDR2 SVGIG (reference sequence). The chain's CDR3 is CAWSLGTVYGYTF. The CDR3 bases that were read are TGTGCCTGGAGTCTCGGGACAGTTTATGGC.

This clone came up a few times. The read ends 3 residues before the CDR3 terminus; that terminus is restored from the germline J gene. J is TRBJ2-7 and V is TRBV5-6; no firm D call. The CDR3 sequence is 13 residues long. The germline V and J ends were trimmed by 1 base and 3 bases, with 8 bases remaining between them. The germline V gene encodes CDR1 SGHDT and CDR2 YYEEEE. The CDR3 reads CASSLPGLYEQYF. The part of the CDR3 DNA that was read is TGTGCCAGCAGCTTGCCAGGCCTCTACGAG. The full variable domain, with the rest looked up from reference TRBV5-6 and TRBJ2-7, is DAGVTQSPTHLIKTRGQQVTLRCSPKSGHDTVSWYQQALGQGPQFIFQYYEEEERQRGNFPDRFSGHQFPNYSSELNVNALLLGDSALYLCASSLPGLYEQYFGPGTRLTVT.

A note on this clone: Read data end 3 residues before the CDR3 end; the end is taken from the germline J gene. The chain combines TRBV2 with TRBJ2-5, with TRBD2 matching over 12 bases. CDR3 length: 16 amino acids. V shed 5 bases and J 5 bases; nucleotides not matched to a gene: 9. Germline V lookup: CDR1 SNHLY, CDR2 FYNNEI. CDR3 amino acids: CASSILAGGLRETQYF. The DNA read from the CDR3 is TGTGCCAGCAGTATCCTAGCGGGGGGGCTGCGGGAGACC. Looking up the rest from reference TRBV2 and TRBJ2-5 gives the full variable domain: EPEVTQTPSHQVTQMGQEVILRCVPISNHLYFYWYRQILGQKVEFLVSFYNNEISEKSEIFDDQFSVERPDGSNFTLKIRSTKLEDSAMYFCASSILAGGLRETQYFGPGTRLLVL.